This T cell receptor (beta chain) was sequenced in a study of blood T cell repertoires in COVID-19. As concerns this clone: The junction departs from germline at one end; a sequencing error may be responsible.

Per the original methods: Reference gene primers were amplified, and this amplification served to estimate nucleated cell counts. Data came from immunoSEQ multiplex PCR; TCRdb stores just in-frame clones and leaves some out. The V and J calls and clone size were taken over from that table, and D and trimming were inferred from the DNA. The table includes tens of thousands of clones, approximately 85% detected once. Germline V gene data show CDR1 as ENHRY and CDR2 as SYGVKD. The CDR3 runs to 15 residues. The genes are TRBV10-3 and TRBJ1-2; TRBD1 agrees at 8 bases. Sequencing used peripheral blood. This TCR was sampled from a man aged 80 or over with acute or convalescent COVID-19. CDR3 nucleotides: TGTGCCATCCTGTCCCCCAGGGGGCTATTCAATGGGTACACCTTC. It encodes CAILSPRGLFNGYTF.